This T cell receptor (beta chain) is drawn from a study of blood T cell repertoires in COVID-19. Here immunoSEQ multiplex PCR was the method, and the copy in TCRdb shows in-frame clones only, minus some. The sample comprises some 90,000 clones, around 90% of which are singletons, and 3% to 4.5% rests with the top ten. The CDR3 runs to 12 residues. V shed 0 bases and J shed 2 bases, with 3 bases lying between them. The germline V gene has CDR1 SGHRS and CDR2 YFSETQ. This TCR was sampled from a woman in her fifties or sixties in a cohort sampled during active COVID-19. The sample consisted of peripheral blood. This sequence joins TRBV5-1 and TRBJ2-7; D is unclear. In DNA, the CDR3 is TGCGCCAGCAGCTTGGACACCTACGAGCAGTACTTC. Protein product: CASSLDTYEQYF.